This TCR beta chain is from a study of regulatory T cells in long-lasting Graves disease. This clonotype was seen many times. TCR beta libraries were built with iRepertoire HTBI primers and Arm-PCR of CDR3 regions. TCRdb passed the multiplex PCR reads through MiXCR, listing each CDR3 protein once. The sample contains approximately 350,000 distinct CDR3 sequences, roughly 17% of which appear only once. Documented time point: newly diagnosed GD, antithyroid drugs for less than 3 months. From RNA extracted from PBMCs, the TCR library was made. V was trimmed by 0 bases and J by 2 bases, leaving 16 bases between them. The CDR3 runs 17 residues. The germline V gene has CDR1 SGHRS and CDR2 YFSETQ. These sequences were also reported in another study, on T cells in Graves' hyperthyroidism and ophthalmopathy.

The receptor was derived from a man aged 40-55 years with Graves disease. This specimen consisted of peripheral blood mononuclear cells (PBMCs), obtained at new diagnosis, from a patient treated with antithyroid drugs. This rearrangement joins TRBV5-1 to TRBJ2-3; TRBD1 is a possible D gene (6 bases). As DNA, the CDR3 is TGCGCCAGCAGCTTGGCAGGTGGGGACACCTCCACAGATACGCAGTATTTT. It encodes CASSLAGGDTSTDTQYF.